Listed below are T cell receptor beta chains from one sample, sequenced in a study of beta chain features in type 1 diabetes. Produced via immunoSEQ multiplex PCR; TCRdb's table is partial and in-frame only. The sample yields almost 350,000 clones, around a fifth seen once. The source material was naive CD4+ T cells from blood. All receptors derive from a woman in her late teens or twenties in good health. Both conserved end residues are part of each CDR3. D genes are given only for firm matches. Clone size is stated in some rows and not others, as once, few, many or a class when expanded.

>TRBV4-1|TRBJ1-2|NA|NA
TGCGCCAGCAGCCGTCCCGGGACATCCATCAGAAATGGCTACACCTTC
CASSRPGTSIRNGYTF
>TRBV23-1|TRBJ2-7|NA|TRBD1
TGCGCCAGCAGTCGGACGAGGGACAGGAGCCTCTACGAGCAGTACTTC
CASSRTRDRSLYEQYF
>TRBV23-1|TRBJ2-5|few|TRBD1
TGCGCCAGCAGTCAGAGGGGACAGGGGCGCCAAGAGACCCAGTACTTC
CASSQRGQGRQETQYF
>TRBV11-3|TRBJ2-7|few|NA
TGTGCCAGCAGCGCACCGGGCTACGAGCAGTACTTC
CASSAPGYEQYF
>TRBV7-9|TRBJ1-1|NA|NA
TGTGCCAGCAGCTCGCGTCCCACTGAAGCTTTCTTT
CASSSRPTEAFF
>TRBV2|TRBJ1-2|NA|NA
TGTGCCAGCAGTGTTATGGGCGGGCATGGCTACACCTTC
CASSVMGGHGYTF
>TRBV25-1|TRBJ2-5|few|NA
TGTGCCAGCCGCGGATACGAGACCCAGTACTTC
CASRGYETQYF
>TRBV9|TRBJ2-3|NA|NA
TGTGCCAGCAGCAACAGGGAAGATACGCAGTATTTT
CASSNREDTQYF
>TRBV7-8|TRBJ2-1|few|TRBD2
TGTGCCAGCAGCCCCCGGGTAGCGGGAGGGCCTAAAGGAAATGAGCAGTTCTTC
CASSPRVAGGPKGNEQFF
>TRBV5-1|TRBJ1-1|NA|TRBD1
TGCGCCAGCAGCTTGTGGACAGGGGGGATGACTGAAGCTTTCTTT
CASSLWTGGMTEAFF
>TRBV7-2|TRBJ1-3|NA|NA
TGTGCCAGCAGCTTATCCCGCTCTGGAAACACCATATATTTT
CASSLSRSGNTIYF
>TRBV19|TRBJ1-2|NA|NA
TGTGCCAGTGAAAAGTATAGGGGGACGCCCACCTATGGCTACACCTTC
CASEKYRGTPTYGYTF